A selection of T cell receptor beta chains follows, all from one sample in a study of beta chain features in type 1 diabetes. Sequencing was performed with immunoSEQ multiplex PCR; in TCRdb, only in-frame clones are kept and a portion is missing. The sample has around 650,000 clones; 9.5% to 15% are singletons. Sequencing was done on a sample of naive CD4+ T cells from blood. The source of these receptors is a young man with type 1 diabetes. Both conserved end residues are part of each CDR3. A D gene is named only where the DNA matches it firmly. Expanded clones are given a class, and other clones once, few, many or no size at all.

TRBV6-1	-	14	TRBJ1-2	TRBD1	TGTGCCAGCAGCCAGACAGGGGCCAACTATGGCTACACCTTC	CASSQTGANYGYTF
TRBV13	-	14	TRBJ1-6	TRBD1	TGTGCCAGCAGCTTAAGACAGGGTGGCTCACCCCTCCACTTT	CASSLRQGGSPLHF
TRBV6-6	-	14	TRBJ1-5	TRBD1	TGTGCCAGCAGCCTCGGACAGGGCGGTCAGCCCCAGCATTTT	CASSLGQGGQPQHF
TRBV29-1	few	14	TRBJ1-2	-	TGCAGCGTTGAAGAGGGACAACGGCGAAGCGGCTACACCTTC	CSVEEGQRRSGYTF
TRBV6-6	few	14	TRBJ2-7	-	TGTGCCAGCAGTTACGAGTACAGCTCCTACGAGCAGTACTTC	CASSYEYSSYEQYF
TRBV5-5	-	12	TRBJ2-7	TRBD1	TGTGCCAGCAGCTTCGACAGGGACGGACAGTACTTC	CASSFDRDGQYF
TRBV10-3	-	17	TRBJ1-4	-	TGTGCCATCAGTGAGTCGGCGGGGGCTGGGGATAATGAAAAACTGTTTTTT	CAISESAGAGDNEKLFF
TRBV29-1	-	13	TRBJ2-5	TRBD1	TGCAGCGTTGCCGGGACAGGGGAAGAGACCCAGTACTTC	CSVAGTGEETQYF
TRBV7-2	few	13	TRBJ2-2	-	TGTGCCAGCAGCTTAAAGGAGGGGGCGAAGCTGTTTTTT	CASSLKEGAKLFF
TRBV6-5	-	12	TRBJ1-2	-	TGTGCCAGCAGTTACCGCGACAGGGGCTACACCTTC	CASSYRDRGYTF
TRBV5-1	few	16	TRBJ1-5	-	TGCGCCAGCAGCTTGGGACAGCTTGGTAGCAATCAGCCCCAGCATTTT	CASSLGQLGSNQPQHF
TRBV27	-	14	TRBJ1-6	TRBD1	TGTGCCAGCAGTTTCGGGACAGGGTTTGTGGCCCTCCACTTT	CASSFGTGFVALHF
TRBV5-4	-	11	TRBJ2-1	-	TGTGCCAGCAGCCTTACTAATGAGCAGTTCTTC	CASSLTNEQFF
TRBV19	-	16	TRBJ2-1	-	TGTGCCAGTAGTATAGATACGGGGTTCCCCTACAATGAGCAGTTCTTC	CASSIDTGFPYNEQFF
TRBV9	few	14	TRBJ2-7	TRBD1	TGTGCCAGCAGCCCGGGACAGGGGTTGTGGGAGCAGTACTTC	CASSPGQGLWEQYF
TRBV7-9	few	14	TRBJ2-7	-	TGTGCCAGCAGCATAAGGGACGGCTCCTACGAGCAGTACTTC	CASSIRDGSYEQYF
TRBV6-5	-	14	TRBJ1-2	-	TGTGCCAGCAGTTTCGGACAGTGGGACTATGGCTACACCTTC	CASSFGQWDYGYTF
TRBV4-2	few	18	TRBJ1-2	-	TGTGCCAGCAGCCAAGTAGAGCAGGACCGAGATTTCTTCTATGGCTACACCTTC	CASSQVEQDRDFFYGYTF
TRBV7-8	-	16	TRBJ2-5	TRBD1	TGTGCCAGCAGCAAGTCCGACTCATACAGGGGGGAGACCCAGTACTTC	CASSKSDSYRGETQYF
TRBV2	few	15	TRBJ2-5	TRBD2	TGTGCCAGCGGTGGGTTAGCGGGGGGTGAAGAGACCCAGTACTTC	CASGGLAGGEETQYF
TRBV5-4	-	15	TRBJ2-5	TRBD1	TGTGCCAGCAGCTTTGGGGGACAGGGGAAGGAGACCCAGTACTTC	CASSFGGQGKETQYF
TRBV12-5	-	15	TRBJ2-6	-	TGTGCTAGTGGTCCCCAGAACTCTGGGGCCAACGTCCTGACTTTC	CASGPQNSGANVLTF
TRBV18	-	15	TRBJ1-2	TRBD1	TGTGCCAGCTCACCGGGACAGGACGGGGACTATGGCTACACCTTC	CASSPGQDGDYGYTF
TRBV18	-	18	TRBJ2-3	TRBD2	TGTGCCAGCTCACCAAGAGCGGGGGCCCCGCCGAGCACAGATACGCAGTATTTT	CASSPRAGAPPSTDTQYF
TRBV30	-	11	TRBJ1-4	-	TGTGCCTGGGGCCTAGGGGAAAAACTGTTTTTT	CAWGLGEKLFF
TRBV12-5	-	16	TRBJ1-1	-	TGTGCTAGTGGTTTCCCGCTGACTGATTGGAACACTGAAGCTTTCTTT	CASGFPLTDWNTEAFF
TRBV5-1	few	12	TRBJ2-5	-	TGCGCCAGCCGCTATGCGCGAGAGACCCAGTACTTC	CASRYARETQYF
TRBV5-1	few	16	TRBJ2-6	TRBD1	TGCGCCAGCAGCAGAGGGGACAGCACTGGGGCCAACGTCCTGACTTTC	CASSRGDSTGANVLTF
TRBV28	-	12	TRBJ1-6	-	TGTGCCAGCAGTCCCCTGAACGCACCCCTCCACTTT	CASSPLNAPLHF
TRBV7-7	-	14	TRBJ2-3	TRBD2	TGTGCCAGCAGTCCCACTAGCGTTACAGATACGCAGTATTTT	CASSPTSVTDTQYF
TRBV6-6	-	12	TRBJ2-1	-	TGTGCCAGCACCCCGCGGCGGGATGAGCAGTTCTTC	CASTPRRDEQFF
TRBV20-1	few	11	TRBJ2-5	-	TGCAGTGCTAGAGAATGGGAGACCCAGTACTTC	CSAREWETQYF
TRBV28	few	13	TRBJ1-4	-	TGTGCCAGCACGAGGGCGCGGGGAGAAAAACTGTTTTTT	CASTRARGEKLFF
TRBV29-1	few	14	TRBJ2-3	-	TGCAGCGTTGAAGAAAGTACCGCTAGCTCAGGGCAGTATTTT	CSVEESTASSGQYF
TRBV2	few	12	TRBJ1-4	-	TGTGCCAGCAGTGAGGCAGGGGAAAAACTGTTTTTT	CASSEAGEKLFF
TRBV19	-	17	TRBJ2-2	TRBD1	TGTGCCAGTAGTATCTCACGGGGACAGGGGGCAACCGGGGAGCTGTTTTTT	CASSISRGQGATGELFF
TRBV19	few	13	TRBJ2-7	-	TGTGCCAGTAGTATTGGAGGGACGACGGGGCAGTACTTC	CASSIGGTTGQYF
TRBV5-6	few	14	TRBJ1-6	-	TGTGCCAGCAGCTTGTCGTTCGGGAATTCACCCCTCCACTTT	CASSLSFGNSPLHF
TRBV5-1	-	17	TRBJ1-5	-	TGCGCCAGCAGCCAGGGTCCGCCAGGATATAGCAATCAGCCCCAGCATTTT	CASSQGPPGYSNQPQHF
TRBV7-9	few	13	TRBJ2-5	TRBD1	TGTGCCAGCAACGGACAGGGCTGGGAGACCCAGTACTTC	CASNGQGWETQYF
TRBV27	few	15	TRBJ2-3	TRBD2	TGTGCCAGCAGCTCAGCGGGGCGCGGGACAGATACGCAGTATTTT	CASSSAGRGTDTQYF
TRBV14	many	14	TRBJ2-2	-	TGTGCCAGCAGCCAGGGACGGTACACCGGGGAGCTGTTTTTT	CASSQGRYTGELFF
TRBV14	-	16	TRBJ2-5	TRBD1	TGTGCCAGCAGCCAAGAGGACAGGGGGACCAGTGAGACCCAGTACTTC	CASSQEDRGTSETQYF
TRBV5-4	once	14	TRBJ1-6	-	TGTGCCAGCAGCCGACGGACAGAAAATTCACCCCTCCACTTT	CASSRRTENSPLHF
TRBV7-6	few	16	TRBJ2-5	-	TGTGCCAGCAGCCCCCAGTCCGGACAGTCCCAAGAGACCCAGTACTTC	CASSPQSGQSQETQYF
TRBV7-9	-	14	TRBJ1-6	-	TGTGCCAGCAGCTTAGACGATTATAATTCACCCCTCCACTTT	CASSLDDYNSPLHF